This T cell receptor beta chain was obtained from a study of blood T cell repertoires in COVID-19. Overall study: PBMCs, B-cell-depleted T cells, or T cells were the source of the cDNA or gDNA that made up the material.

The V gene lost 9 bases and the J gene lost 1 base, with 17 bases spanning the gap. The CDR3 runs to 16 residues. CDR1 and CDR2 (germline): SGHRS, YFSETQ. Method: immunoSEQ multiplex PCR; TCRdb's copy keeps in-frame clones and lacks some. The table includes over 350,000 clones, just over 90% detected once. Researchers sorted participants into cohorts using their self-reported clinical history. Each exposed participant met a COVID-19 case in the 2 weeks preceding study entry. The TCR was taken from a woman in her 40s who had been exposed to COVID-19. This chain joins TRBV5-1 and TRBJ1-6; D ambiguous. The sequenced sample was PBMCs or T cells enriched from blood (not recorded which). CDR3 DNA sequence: TGCGCCAACCTGAGGAGAGTCGGGTCCTATAATTCACCCCTCCACTTT. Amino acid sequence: CANLRRVGSYNSPLHF.